Following are 27 T cell receptor beta chains from one sample sequenced in a study of monozygotic twins with inflammatory bowel disease. No DNA is given; TCRdb re-called the 5' RACE reads and lists each CDR3 protein once. The listing contains approximately 45,000 distinct CDR3 sequences. The specimen was blood. These receptors were taken from a human donor with ulcerative colitis or Crohn's disease, or a healthy co-twin of an affected twin (not recorded which).

The chain combines TRBV20-1 with TRBJ1-2; TCRdb gives TRBD1 as the D gene, but with no DNA this cannot be confirmed. This CDR3 has 15 residues. Per the germline V gene, CDR1 is DFQATT and CDR2 is SNEGSKA (reference sequence). The CDR3 here is CSARDGQGVDYGYTF.

This sequence joins TRBV2 and TRBJ1-1. This CDR3 has 12 residues. From germline, CDR1 is SNHLY and CDR2 FYNNEI. CDR3 loop: CASSEGAVEAFF.

The chain combines TRBV20-1 with TRBJ2-1; the TCRdb call, TRBD2, lacks DNA for checking. The CDR3 runs to 14 residues. Germline V gene sequence: CDR1 DFQATT, CDR2 SNEGSKA (reference sequence). CDR3 residues: CSARPSGRLGEQFF.

The V and J genes are TRBV24-1 and TRBJ2-5; without DNA, the TCRdb call of TRBD1 cannot be checked. The CDR3 runs 15 residues. Germline-derived CDR1 and CDR2 are KGHDR and SFDVKD. This chain's CDR3 is CATSDRRGLGETQYF.

The genes are TRBV13 and TRBJ1-1. The CDR3 has 15 amino acids. Germline CDR1 reads PRHDT; CDR2 reads FYEKMQ (reference sequence). This chain's CDR3 is CASRLENDLKAEAFF.

This chain joins TRBV20-1 and TRBJ2-1; as DNA is missing, the TRBD2 call by TCRdb cannot be tested. CDR3 length equals 16 residues. Germline V gene sequence: CDR1 DFQATT, CDR2 SNEGSKA (reference sequence). CDR3 sequence reads: CSAWAGTSGSYNEQFF.

The chain combines TRBV11-2 with TRBJ1-5; TCRdb calls TRBD1, which cannot be checked without DNA. Germline CDR1 and CDR2: SGHAT and FQNNGV. The CDR3 totals 15 residues. The CDR3 is CASSLEGDSNQPQHF.

The chain couples TRBV9 to TRBJ1-1. The germline gives CDR1 SGDLS, CDR2 YYNGEE. This CDR3 spans 17 amino acids. The CDR3 spells CASSVGVDSRKNTEAFF.

The rearrangement uses TRBV5-4 and TRBJ1-1; checking the TCRdb D call of TRBD1 is not possible without DNA. This CDR3 contains 14 residues. The germline V gene encodes CDR1 SGHNT and CDR2 YYREEE (reference sequence). The CDR3 spells CASSGRDGVAEAFF.

The chain recombines TRBV5-4 with TRBJ1-1. Germline CDR1 reads SGHNT; CDR2 reads YYREEE (reference sequence). The CDR3 is 13 residues long. CDR3 sequence reads: CASSPGGGTEAFF.

The chain employs TRBV5-1 and TRBJ2-4; TCRdb returns TRBD2, unconfirmable since there is no DNA. The CDR3 length is 17 residues. In germline, CDR1 is SGHRS, CDR2 YFSETQ. CDR3 sequence reads: CASSIPPGGRAPEKQYF.

The chain couples TRBV28 to TRBJ1-5; TCRdb proposes TRBD1, but this gene call is untestable without DNA. The CDR3 consists of 14 residues. Germline-derived CDR1 and CDR2 are MDHEN and SYDVKM. The chain's CDR3 is CASSLGQVNQPQHF.

This rearrangement joins TRBV27 to TRBJ2-7; TCRdb names TRBD1, which stays unverified in the absence of DNA. Per the germline V gene, CDR1 is MNHEY and CDR2 is SMNVEV (reference sequence). This CDR3 is built from 16 residues. CDR3 in amino acids: CASSLLRGQGVYEQYF.

The CDR3 here is CASSSGTGLSNQPQHF. The J gene is TRBJ1-5, the V gene TRBV7-2; TCRdb's D call of TRBD1 is untestable without DNA. CDR1 is SGHTA and CDR2 is FQGNSA in the germline V gene. The CDR3 extends over 16 amino acids.

The genes are TRBV24-1 and TRBJ1-5; TCRdb designates TRBD1, a call that cannot be tested without DNA. CDR1 KGHDR and CDR2 SFDVKD come from the germline V gene. The CDR3 loop spans 12 amino acids. CDR3 sequence reads: CATRDYLGAQHF.

V and J are TRBV20-1 and TRBJ1-1. Germline V gene data show CDR1 as DFQATT and CDR2 as SNEGSKA (reference sequence). CDR3 length: 15 residues. CDR3 amino acids: CSALRAGGSVTEAFF.

The V and J genes are TRBV19 and TRBJ2-5; TCRdb reports TRBD1, a call that lacks DNA to check it against. From germline, CDR1 is LNHDA and CDR2 SQIVND (reference sequence). There are 16 residues in the CDR3. The CDR3 region is CASRKRPGQAQETQYF. The complete variable domain, with remaining parts taken from reference TRBV19 and TRBJ2-5, reads DGGITQSPKYLFRKEGQNVTLSCEQNLNHDAMYWYRQDPGQGLRLIYYSQIVNDFQKGDIAEGYSVSREKKESFPLTVTSAQKNPTAFYLCASRKRPGQAQETQYFGPGTRLLVL.

This chain uses TRBV28 with TRBJ2-1; the TRBD1 assignment by TCRdb is unverifiable without DNA. This CDR3 has 16 residues. Per the germline V gene, CDR1 is MDHEN and CDR2 is SYDVKM. The CDR3 reads CASSPLGGGANNEQFF.

This chain joins TRBV9 and TRBJ1-2; TCRdb's D gene call, TRBD1, goes unchecked for lack of DNA. The CDR3 runs 17 residues. Germline CDR1 and CDR2: SGDLS and YYNGEE. This chain's CDR3 is CASSDNRDRPLNYGYTF.

The genes are TRBV6-1 and TRBJ1-2. Germline-derived CDR1 and CDR2 are MNHNS and SASEGT. The CDR3 extends over 16 amino acids. The CDR3 spells CASSPSGRARVYGYTF.

V gene TRBV7-9 combines with J gene TRBJ2-3; with no DNA, the TCRdb D assignment of TRBD1 cannot be verified. In germline, CDR1 is SEHNR, CDR2 FQNEAQ (reference sequence). This CDR3 region has 15 residues. The CDR3: CASSLEGHLTDTQYF.

The chain links TRBV7-2 to TRBJ2-1. CDR1 and CDR2 from the germline V gene are SGHTA and FQGNSA. The CDR3 sequence is 14 residues long. CDR3: CASSLTLAALEQFF.

The V and J genes are TRBV20-1 and TRBJ1-5; TCRdb's assignment of TRBD1 cannot be checked, as there is no DNA. This CDR3 region has 15 residues. CDR1 DFQATT and CDR2 SNEGSKA come from the germline V gene (reference sequence). CDR3 residues: CSALRLDRSNQPQHF.

The genes are TRBV5-5 and TRBJ2-6. The CDR3 has 16 amino acids. The V gene's germline CDR1 is SGHKS and CDR2 YYEKEE (reference sequence). CDR3 residues: CASSYTIGSGANVLTF.

The chain couples TRBV4-1 to TRBJ2-2; the D call from TCRdb, TRBD1, cannot be confirmed without DNA. This CDR3 contains 16 residues. Looked up from germline, CDR1 is MGHRA and CDR2 is YSYEKL. The CDR3 spells CASSYSSGTNTGELFF.

This rearrangement joins TRBV10-2 to TRBJ1-1; TCRdb calls TRBD1, which cannot be checked without DNA. CDR1 is WSHSY, CDR2 SAAADI, per germline. This CDR3 region has 16 residues. CDR3 loop: CASSYSRPTVNTEAFF.

The chain links TRBV6-5 to TRBJ1-6; as DNA is missing, the TRBD1 call by TCRdb cannot be tested. Looked up from germline, CDR1 is MNHEY and CDR2 is SVGAGI. The CDR3 contains 16 residues. CDR3 protein: CASSYVLGQGISPLHF.